This T cell receptor (beta chain) was identified during a study of T cells after yellow fever vaccination. Study-wide points: Secondary responses were weaker yet peaked faster, day 5 versus 15. After the booster, roughly 96% of CD4 and roughly nine tenths of CD8 primary-response clones were re-detected. Abundant clonotypes (contaminants from the bulk population) could be present in FACS-sorted repertoires.

This clonotype was observed at least ten times. What it binds is unknown. UMIs and a universal primer site were added when TCR cDNA was made by 5'RACE template switching. TCRdb fed the 5' RACE reads into MiXCR, producing one record per CDR3 protein. This table has around 250,000 distinct CDR3 sequences, over 4.5% appearing once. Trimming took off 7 bases at V and 4 bases at J, with 6 bases between the two ends. This CDR3 comprises 11 residues. The material sequenced was CD4+ T cells sorted from PBMCs, taken on the day of the yellow fever booster vaccination. This sequence was found in a man younger than 30 who received the YFV17D yellow fever vaccine. This chain uses TRBV12-3 or TRBV12-4 with TRBJ2-3, with D uncertain. CDR3 loop: CASNSADTQYF. CDR3 nucleotides: TGTGCCAGCAACTCCGCAGATACGCAGTATTTT.